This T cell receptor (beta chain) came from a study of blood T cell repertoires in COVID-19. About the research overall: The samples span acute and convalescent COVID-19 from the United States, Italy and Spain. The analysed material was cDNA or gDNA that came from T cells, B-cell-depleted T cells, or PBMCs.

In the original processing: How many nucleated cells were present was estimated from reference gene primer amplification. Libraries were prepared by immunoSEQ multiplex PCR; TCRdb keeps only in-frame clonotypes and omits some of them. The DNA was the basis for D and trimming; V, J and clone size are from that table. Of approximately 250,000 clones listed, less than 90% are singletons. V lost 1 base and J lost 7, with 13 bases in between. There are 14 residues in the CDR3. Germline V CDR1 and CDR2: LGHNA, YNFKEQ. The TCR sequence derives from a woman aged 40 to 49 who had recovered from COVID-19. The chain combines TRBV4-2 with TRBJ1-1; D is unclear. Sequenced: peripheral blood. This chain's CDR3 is CASSQGLLEGEAFF. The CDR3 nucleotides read TGTGCCAGCAGCCAAGGGCTTCTTGAGGGTGAAGCTTTCTTT.